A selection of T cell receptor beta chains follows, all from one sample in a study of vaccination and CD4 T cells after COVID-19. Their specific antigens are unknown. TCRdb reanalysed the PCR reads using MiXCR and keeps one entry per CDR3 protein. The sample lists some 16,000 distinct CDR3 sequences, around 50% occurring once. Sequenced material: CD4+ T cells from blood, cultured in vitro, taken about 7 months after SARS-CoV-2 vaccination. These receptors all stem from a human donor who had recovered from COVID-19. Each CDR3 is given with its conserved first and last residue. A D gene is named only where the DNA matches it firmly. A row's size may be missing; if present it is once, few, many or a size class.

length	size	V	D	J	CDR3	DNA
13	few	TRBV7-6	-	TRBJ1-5	CASSRQGNEPQHF	TGTGCCAGCAGCCGTCAGGGTAATGAGCCCCAGCATTTT
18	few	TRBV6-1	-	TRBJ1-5	CASSPVVGDGGSNQPQHF	TGTGCCAGCAGCCCTGTAGTGGGTGACGGTGGCAGCAATCAGCCCCAGCATTTT
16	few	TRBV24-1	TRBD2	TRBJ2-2	CATRTSGRGQSGELFF	TGTGCCACCAGGACTAGCGGGAGGGGTCAGTCCGGGGAGCTGTTTTTT
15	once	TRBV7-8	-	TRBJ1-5	CASSVGGRGGQPQHF	TGTGCCAGCAGCGTAGGAGGGAGGGGTGGTCAGCCCCAGCATTTT
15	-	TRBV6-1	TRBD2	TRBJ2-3	CASSNLAGGSDTQYF	TGTGCCAGCAGTAACCTAGCGGGGGGATCAGATACGCAGTATTTT
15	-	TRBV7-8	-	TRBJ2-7	CASSVVATSRGEQYF	TGTGCCAGCAGCGTAGTAGCGACATCGAGGGGCGAGCAGTACTTC
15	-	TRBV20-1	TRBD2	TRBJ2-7	CSAREPSGATYEQYF	TGCAGTGCTAGAGAGCCTAGCGGGGCAACCTACGAGCAGTACTTC
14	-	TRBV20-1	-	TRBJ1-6	CSARDTRVYSPLHF	TGCAGTGCTAGAGATACAAGGGTCTATTCACCCCTCCACTTT
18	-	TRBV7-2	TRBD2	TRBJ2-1	CASSFPFRVAGVVNEQFF	TGTGCCAGCAGCTTCCCCTTTCGGGTAGCGGGGGTTGTTAATGAGCAGTTCTTC
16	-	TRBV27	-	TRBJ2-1	CASSYFRSGAYNEQFF	TGTGCCAGCAGTTACTTTCGTAGCGGCGCCTACAATGAGCAGTTCTTC
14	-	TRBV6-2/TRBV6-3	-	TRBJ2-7	CASSRSANSYEQYF	TGTGCCAGCAGTCGCAGCGCCAACTCCTACGAGCAGTACTTC
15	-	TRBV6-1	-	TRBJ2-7	CASRSIGTQQYEQYF	TGTGCCAGCAGAAGTATCGGGACACAGCAATACGAGCAGTACTTC
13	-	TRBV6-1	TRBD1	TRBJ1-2	CASRLTGGLGYTF	TGTGCCAGCAGACTCACAGGGGGCCTTGGCTACACCTTC